The T cell receptor beta chain described here comes from a study of blood T cell repertoires in COVID-19. The V end lost 3 bases, the J end lost 0 bases, and 10 bases lay between the germline ends. Germline V lookup: CDR1 SGHDT, CDR2 YYEEEE. This CDR3 has 14 amino acids. This clone showed up just a few times. In the original processing: Cell counts per sample came from amplifying reference gene primers. Repertoires were generated with immunoSEQ multiplex PCR, while TCRdb's copy carries only in-frame clones and drops some. V, J and clone size are taken as reported in that table, and D and trimming were inferred from the DNA itself. This sample has about 170,000 clones, with about 88% found just once.

The V call is TRBV5-6, the J call TRBJ2-7, with D tentatively TRBD2 (5 bases). This clonotype originated in a man aged 50-59 years who had recovered from COVID-19. What was sequenced was peripheral blood. The CDR3 sequence: CASSWAADSYEQYF. Here the CDR3 DNA reads TGTGCCAGCAGCTGGGCAGCGGACTCCTACGAGCAGTACTTC.